This T cell receptor beta chain was found in a study of cytomegalovirus exposure and HLA in healthy donors. The study's findings and limits: Common viral pathogens seemed, in a later analysis, to connect with several of the most significant clusters. Because they were indistinguishable, some V segments, including TRBV6-2 and TRBV6-3, were excluded. Most TCR sequences were uncommon, yet certain public TCRs appeared in many donors.

There are 15 residues in the CDR3. Germline V gene data show CDR1 as SGHRS and CDR2 as YFSETQ. V was clipped by 2 bases and J by 8 bases; unmatched bases: 7. In the case of this clone: Antigen: not known.

The PCR used 60 Vbeta and 13 Jbeta primers. The table came from immunoSEQ multiplex PCR; TCRdb's copy has only in-frame clones and leaves some out. The sample contains some 140,000 clones, around 77% of which appear only once. The sample comprised PBMCs. The rearrangement uses TRBV5-1 and TRBJ1-4, with 9 positions matching TRBD1. The sequence was obtained from a woman aged 55-75 years in good health and CMV-seronegative. The CDR3 DNA follows: TGCGCCAGCAGCTTCGACAGGGGGAAAGGAGAAAAACTGTTTTTT. It encodes CASSFDRGKGEKLFF. The whole variable domain, filled in from reference TRBV5-1 and TRBJ1-4, reads KAGVTQTPRYLIKTRGQQVTLSCSPISGHRSVSWYQQTPGQGLQFLFEYFSETQRNKGNFPGRFSGRQFSNSRSEMNVSTLELGDSALYLCASSFDRGKGEKLFFGSGTQLSVL.